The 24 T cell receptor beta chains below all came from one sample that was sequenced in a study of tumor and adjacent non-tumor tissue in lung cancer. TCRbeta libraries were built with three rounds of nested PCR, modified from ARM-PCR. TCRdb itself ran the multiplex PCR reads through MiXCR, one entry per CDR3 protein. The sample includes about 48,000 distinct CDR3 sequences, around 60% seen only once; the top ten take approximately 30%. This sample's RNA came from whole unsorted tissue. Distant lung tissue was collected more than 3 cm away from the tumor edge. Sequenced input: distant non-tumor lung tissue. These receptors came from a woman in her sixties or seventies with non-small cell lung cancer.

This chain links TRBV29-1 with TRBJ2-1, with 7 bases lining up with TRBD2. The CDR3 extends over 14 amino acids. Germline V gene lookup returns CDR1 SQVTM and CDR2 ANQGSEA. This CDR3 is CNIDREGTYNEQFF. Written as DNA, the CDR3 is TGCAACATTGATAGGGAGGGCACCTACAATGAGCAGTTCTTC.

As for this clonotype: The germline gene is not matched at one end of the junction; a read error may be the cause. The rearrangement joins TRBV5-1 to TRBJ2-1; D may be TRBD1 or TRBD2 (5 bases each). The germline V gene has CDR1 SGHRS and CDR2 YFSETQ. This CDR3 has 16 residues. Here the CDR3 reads CVSSHCGGASYNEQFF. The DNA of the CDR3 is TGCGTCAGCAGCCACTGTGGGGGAGCCTCCTACAATGAGCAGTTCTTC. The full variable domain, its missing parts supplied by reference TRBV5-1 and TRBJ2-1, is KAGVTQTPRYLIKTRGQQVTLSCSPISGHRSVSWYQQTPGQGLQFLFEYFSETQRNKGNFPGRFSGRQFSNSRSEMNVSTLELGDSALYLCVSSHCGGASYNEQFFGPGTRLTVL.

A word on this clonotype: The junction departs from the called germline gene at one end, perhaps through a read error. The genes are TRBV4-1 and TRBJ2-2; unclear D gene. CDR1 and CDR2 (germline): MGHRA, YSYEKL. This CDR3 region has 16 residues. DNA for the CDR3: TGCGCCAGCAACCAACACCCTGTTTGGAACACCAGGGAGCTGTTTTTT. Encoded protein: CASNQHPVWNTRELFF.

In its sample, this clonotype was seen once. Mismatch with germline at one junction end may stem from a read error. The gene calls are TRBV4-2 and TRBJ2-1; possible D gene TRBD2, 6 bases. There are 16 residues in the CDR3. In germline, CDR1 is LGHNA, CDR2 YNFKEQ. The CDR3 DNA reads TGTGCCAGCAGCCAAGACGGGCTAGTGGACTACAATGACCAGTTCTTC. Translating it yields CASSQDGLVDYNDQFF.

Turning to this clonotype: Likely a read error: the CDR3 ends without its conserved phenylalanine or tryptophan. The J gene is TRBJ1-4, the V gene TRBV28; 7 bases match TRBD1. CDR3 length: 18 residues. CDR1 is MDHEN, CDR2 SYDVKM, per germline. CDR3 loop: CASSPNPGQIATNGKLFI. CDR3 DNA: TGTGCCAGCAGCCCCAATCCGGGACAGATCGCAACTAATGGAAAACTGTTTATT.

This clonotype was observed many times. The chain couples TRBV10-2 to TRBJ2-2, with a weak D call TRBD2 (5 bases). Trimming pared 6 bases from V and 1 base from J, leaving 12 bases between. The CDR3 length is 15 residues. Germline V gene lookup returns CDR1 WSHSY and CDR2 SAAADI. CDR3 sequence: CASRSEGGNTGELFF. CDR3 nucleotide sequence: TGCGCCAGCAGATCAGAAGGAGGGAACACCGGGGAGCTGTTTTTT.

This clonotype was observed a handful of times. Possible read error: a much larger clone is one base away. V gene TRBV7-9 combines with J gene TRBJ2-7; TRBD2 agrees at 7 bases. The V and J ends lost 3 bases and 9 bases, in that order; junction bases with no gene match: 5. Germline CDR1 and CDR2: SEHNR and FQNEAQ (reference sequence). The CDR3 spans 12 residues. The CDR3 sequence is CASSFGLDGQYF. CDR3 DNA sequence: TGTGCCAGCAGCTTCGGACTAGACGGGCAGTACTTC.

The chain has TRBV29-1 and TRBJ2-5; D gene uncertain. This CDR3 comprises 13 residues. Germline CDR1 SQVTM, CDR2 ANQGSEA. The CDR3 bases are TGCAGTGCCGAGGACGGCGCCGGGGAGACCCAGTACTTC. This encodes CSAEDGAGETQYF.

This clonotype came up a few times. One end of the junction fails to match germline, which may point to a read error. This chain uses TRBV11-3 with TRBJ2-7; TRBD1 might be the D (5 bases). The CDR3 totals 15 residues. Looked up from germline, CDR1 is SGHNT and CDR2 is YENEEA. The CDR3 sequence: CASSLGASGSYEQYF. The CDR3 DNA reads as TGTGCCAGTAGCTTAGGGGCGAGTGGCTCCTACGAGCAGTACTTC.

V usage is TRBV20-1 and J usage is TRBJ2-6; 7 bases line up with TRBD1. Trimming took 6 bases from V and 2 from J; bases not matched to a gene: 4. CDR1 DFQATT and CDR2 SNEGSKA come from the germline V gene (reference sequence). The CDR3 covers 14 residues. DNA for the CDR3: TGCAGTGCGCCTACAGGGGCTGGGGCCAACGTCCTGACTTTC. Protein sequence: CSAPTGAGANVLTF.

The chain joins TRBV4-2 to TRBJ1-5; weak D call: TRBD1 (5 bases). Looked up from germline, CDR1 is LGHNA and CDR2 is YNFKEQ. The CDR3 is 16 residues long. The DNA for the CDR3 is TGTATCAGCAGCCAAGATTATGTCGGGGGGAATCAGCCCCAGCATTTT. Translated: CISSQDYVGGNQPQHF.

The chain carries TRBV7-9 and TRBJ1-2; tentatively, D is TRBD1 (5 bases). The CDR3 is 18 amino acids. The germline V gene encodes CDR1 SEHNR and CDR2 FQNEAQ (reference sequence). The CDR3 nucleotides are TGTGCTAACAGCTCCCAAAGGACAACTGTCGAAGCTAACTATGGCTACACCTTC. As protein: CANSSQRTTVEANYGYTF.

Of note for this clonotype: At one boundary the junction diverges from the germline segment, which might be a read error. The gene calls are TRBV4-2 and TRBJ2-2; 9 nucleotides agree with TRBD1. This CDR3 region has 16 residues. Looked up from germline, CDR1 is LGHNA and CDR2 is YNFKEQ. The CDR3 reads CACSQPQGAGTRETFF. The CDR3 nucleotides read TGTGCCTGCAGCCAGCCACAGGGGGCGGGAACCCGGGAGACGTTTTTT.

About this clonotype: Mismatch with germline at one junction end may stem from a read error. Written as DNA, the CDR3 is TGTACCAGCAGCCAAGTTTTCATCAGATTACTAGCGGGATCACGGAGCTCCTACGAGCAGTACTTC. Translation: CTSSQVFIRLLAGSRSSYEQYF. The chain links TRBV4-2 to TRBJ2-7, with 10 bases lining up with TRBD2. In germline, CDR1 is LGHNA, CDR2 YNFKEQ. The CDR3 is 22 residues long.

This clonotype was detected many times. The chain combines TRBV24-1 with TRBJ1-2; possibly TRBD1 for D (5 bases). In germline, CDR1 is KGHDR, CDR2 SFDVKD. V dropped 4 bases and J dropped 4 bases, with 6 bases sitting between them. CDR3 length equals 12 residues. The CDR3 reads CATSEQGYGYTF. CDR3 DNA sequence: TGTGCCACCAGTGAGCAGGGCTATGGCTACACCTTC.

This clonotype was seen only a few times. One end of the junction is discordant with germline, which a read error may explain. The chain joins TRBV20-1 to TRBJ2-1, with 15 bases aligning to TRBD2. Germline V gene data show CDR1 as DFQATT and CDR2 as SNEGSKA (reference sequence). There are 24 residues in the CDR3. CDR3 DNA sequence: TGCAGCGCTAGATCCTCAGCCGGACTAGCGGGAGGGCCTGAATCCCGGTCAATGTCCTATGAGCAGTTCTTC. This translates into CSARSSAGLAGGPESRSMSYEQFF.

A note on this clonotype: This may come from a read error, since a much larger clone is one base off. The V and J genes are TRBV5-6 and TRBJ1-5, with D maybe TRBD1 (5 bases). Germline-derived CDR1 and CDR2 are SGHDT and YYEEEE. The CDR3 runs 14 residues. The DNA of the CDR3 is TGTGCCAGCAGCTTGGGGACATTCAATCAGCACCAGCATTTT. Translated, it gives CASSLGTFNQHQHF.

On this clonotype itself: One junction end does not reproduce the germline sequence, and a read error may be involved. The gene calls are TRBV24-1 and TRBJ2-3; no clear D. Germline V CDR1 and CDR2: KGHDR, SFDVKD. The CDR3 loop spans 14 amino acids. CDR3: CDTSDLRSTDTQYF. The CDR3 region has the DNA TGTGACACCAGTGACCTCCGTAGCACAGATACGCAGTATTTT.

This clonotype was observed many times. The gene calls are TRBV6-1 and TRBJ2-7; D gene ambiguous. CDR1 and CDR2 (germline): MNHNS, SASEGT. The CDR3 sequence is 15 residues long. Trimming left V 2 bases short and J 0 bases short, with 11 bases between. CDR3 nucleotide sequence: TGTGCCAGCAGTGAATCTGGCGTTTACTCCTACGAGCAGTACTTC. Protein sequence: CASSESGVYSYEQYF.

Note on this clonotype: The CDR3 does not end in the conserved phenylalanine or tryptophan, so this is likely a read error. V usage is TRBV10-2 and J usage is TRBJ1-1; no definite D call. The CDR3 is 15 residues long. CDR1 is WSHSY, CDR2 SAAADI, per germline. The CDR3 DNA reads TGCGTCAGCAGTGAGTGCAGCACTCTGAACACTGAAGCTTTCTTA. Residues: CVSSECSTLNTEAFL.

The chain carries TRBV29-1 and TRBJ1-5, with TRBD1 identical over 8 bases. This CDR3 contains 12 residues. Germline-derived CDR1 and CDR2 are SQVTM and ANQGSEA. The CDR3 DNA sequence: TGCAACGTGGGACAGGACGATCAGCCCCAGCATTTT. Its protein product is CNVGQDDQPQHF.

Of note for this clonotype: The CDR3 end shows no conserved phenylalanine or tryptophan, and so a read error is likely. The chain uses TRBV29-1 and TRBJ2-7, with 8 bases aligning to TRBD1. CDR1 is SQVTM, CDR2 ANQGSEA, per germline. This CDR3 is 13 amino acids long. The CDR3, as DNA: TGCAGCGTGCCCGGACAGGGACACTACGGGCAGTACCTC. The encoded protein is CSVPGQGHYGQYL.

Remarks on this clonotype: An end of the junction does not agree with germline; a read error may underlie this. The CDR3 loop is CSVRLDSAIEQLF. Here the CDR3 DNA reads TGCAGCGTTCGACTAGATTCGGCCATTGAGCAGCTCTTC. This sequence joins TRBV29-1 and TRBJ2-1; a possible D gene is TRBD2 (6 bases). This CDR3 has 13 residues. CDR1 SQVTM and CDR2 ANQGSEA come from the germline V gene.

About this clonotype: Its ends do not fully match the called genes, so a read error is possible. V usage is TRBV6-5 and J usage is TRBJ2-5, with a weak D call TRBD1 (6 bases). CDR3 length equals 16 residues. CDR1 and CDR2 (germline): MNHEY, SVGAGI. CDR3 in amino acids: CASSYSPGKGEESQYF. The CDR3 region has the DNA TGTGCCAGCAGTTACTCGCCTGGGAAGGGGGAAGAGAGCCAGTACTTC.